The rows below give T cell receptor beta chains drawn from one sample of a study of blood T cell repertoires in COVID-19. The table came from immunoSEQ multiplex PCR; TCRdb's copy has only in-frame clones and leaves some out. The table lists roughly 260,000 clones, around 87% of them singletons. Specimen: peripheral blood. The origin of the receptors is a woman aged 45-65 years with acute or convalescent COVID-19. Each CDR3 is given with its conserved first and last residue. Fields, in order: D gene, J gene, clone size, V gene, CDR3 protein, CDR3 DNA. D genes are given only for firm matches. Where a row states a size, it is once, few, many or the class of an expanded clone; other rows omit it.

TRBD1	TRBJ2-7	-	TRBV4-2	CASSRDRYNYEQYF	TGTGCCAGCAGCCGGGACAGGTATAATTACGAGCAGTACTTC
-	TRBJ1-1	-	TRBV9	CASSVEGEGYTEAFF	TGTGCCAGCAGCGTAGAGGGCGAGGGATACACTGAAGCTTTCTTT
-	TRBJ2-7	-	TRBV7-6	CASSIYEQYF	TGTGCCAGCAGCATATACGAGCAGTACTTC
TRBD2	TRBJ2-1	-	TRBV30	CACSSGRAGNEQFF	TGTGCCTGCAGTAGCGGGAGAGCGGGTAATGAGCAGTTCTTC
-	TRBJ1-2	-	TRBV28	CASSLPRAGAGSYGYTF	TGTGCCAGCAGTCTACCTCGGGCAGGGGCCGGTAGCTATGGCTACACCTTC
-	TRBJ2-3	-	TRBV28	CASSSAGQGADTQYF	TGTGCCAGCAGTTCCGCCGGGCAGGGCGCAGATACGCAGTATTTT
TRBD2	TRBJ2-7	-	TRBV28	CASSHRLAGAQGYEQYF	TGTGCCAGCAGTCATAGACTAGCGGGAGCTCAAGGCTACGAGCAGTACTTC
-	TRBJ1-2	few	TRBV7-9	CASSRTAGRSRNGYTF	TGTGCCAGCAGCCGCACGGCGGGCAGAAGTAGGAATGGCTACACCTTC
-	TRBJ2-7	-	TRBV28	CASSVGGTVYEQYF	TGTGCCAGCTCAGTTGGGGGGACAGTCTACGAGCAGTACTTC
TRBD2	TRBJ2-1	-	TRBV2	CASSLRRTSGEGEQFF	TGTGCCAGCAGTCTTAGGCGGACTAGCGGAGAAGGTGAGCAGTTCTTC
TRBD2	TRBJ2-5	-	TRBV7-3	CASSWGLAGGETQYF	TGTGCCAGCAGTTGGGGACTAGCGGGAGGAGAGACCCAGTACTTC
-	TRBJ2-1	few	TRBV19	CASSTLWGESYNEQFF	TGTGCCAGTAGTACCCTGTGGGGGGAGTCCTACAATGAGCAGTTCTTC
-	TRBJ1-4	-	TRBV5-5	CASSLAVGVREKLFF	TGTGCCAGCAGCTTGGCCGTCGGGGTCAGAGAAAAACTGTTTTTT
-	TRBJ1-4	-	TRBV29-1	CSVEAPDSATNEKLFF	TGCAGCGTTGAAGCCCCGGACAGCGCAACTAATGAAAAACTGTTTTTT
-	TRBJ1-3	-	TRBV7-3	CASSKQASGNTIYF	TGTGCCAGCAGCAAACAGGCTTCTGGAAACACCATATATTTT
TRBD1	TRBJ1-2	-	TRBV5-4	CASSQATGGVYGYTF	TGTGCCAGCAGCCAAGCCACAGGGGGCGTCTATGGCTACACCTTC
-	TRBJ1-1	-	TRBV5-1	CASSLAQGNTEAFF	TGCGCCAGCAGCTTGGCGCAGGGGAACACTGAAGCTTTCTTT
-	TRBJ2-7	-	TRBV6-5	CATSGNSYEQYF	TGTGCCACTTCCGGGAATTCCTACGAGCAGTACTTC
-	TRBJ2-1	-	TRBV27	CASSLGHQYNEQFF	TGTGCCAGCAGTTTAGGACACCAGTACAATGAGCAGTTCTTC
TRBD1	TRBJ2-7	-	TRBV10-3	CAISERGRLGQGEQYF	TGTGCCATCAGTGAGAGGGGGCGGCTAGGTCAAGGGGAGCAGTACTTC
TRBD2	TRBJ2-3	-	TRBV15	CATSSRAGGPNTDTQYF	TGTGCCACCAGCAGTAGGGCGGGAGGGCCGAACACAGATACGCAGTATTTT
TRBD1	TRBJ1-1	-	TRBV9	CASSSGTGMNTEAFF	TGTGCCAGCAGCTCCGGGACAGGGATGAACACTGAAGCTTTCTTT
-	TRBJ1-1	few	TRBV11-1	CASRNGANTEAFF	TGTGCCAGCAGGAACGGAGCGAACACTGAAGCTTTCTTT
TRBD1	TRBJ1-2	once	TRBV5-3	CARSESRDSSPDYGYTF	TGTGCCAGAAGCGAGTCCCGGGACAGTTCTCCCGACTATGGCTACACCTTC
TRBD2	TRBJ2-7	once	TRBV9	CASSVGGSHTYEQYF	TGTGCCAGCAGCGTAGGCGGGAGTCATACCTACGAGCAGTACTTC
TRBD1	TRBJ2-6	few	TRBV15	CATSRDIRGSGANVLTF	TGTGCCACCAGCAGAGATATCAGGGGGTCTGGGGCCAACGTCCTGACTTTC
TRBD1	TRBJ2-7	-	TRBV5-4	CASSLGGQGGEQYF	TGTGCCAGCAGCTTGGGGGGACAGGGGGGCGAGCAGTACTTC
TRBD2	TRBJ2-5	-	TRBV3-1/TRBV3-2	CASSQGLRGAQYF	TGTGCCAGCAGCCAAGGACTTCGGGGGGCCCAGTACTTC
TRBD1	TRBJ2-5	-	TRBV5-5	CASSFWDRLETQYF	TGTGCCAGCAGCTTTTGGGACAGATTAGAGACCCAGTACTTC
TRBD1	TRBJ1-2	-	TRBV5-1	CASSLQPQGSNYGYTF	TGCGCCAGCAGCTTACAACCACAGGGGAGCAACTATGGCTACACCTTC